This paragraph covers one TCR beta chain sequence. This clone is a singleton in its sample. Its specific antigen is unknown. No quality values exist for individual bases; no much larger clone is one base distant. In the germline V gene, CDR1 corresponds to ENHRY and CDR2 to SYGVKD. After removal of 7 bases from V and 6 bases from J, the junction retains 14 bases not matched to a gene. Measured from the cysteine to the phenylalanine, the CDR3 is 16 residues long. The sequence is cut down to CDR3 DNA, 48 bases in frame from base 1. The library was built by means of the immunoSEQ multiplex PCR assay. TCRdb mirrors the immuneACCESS table, restricted to in-frame sequences. Some clones are absent from its copies; in checked studies, under half trace to an unresolved V gene, and the reason for the others is unknown. A total of 84,000 or so clones appear in this sample, 94% of them only once. The ten largest clones add up to roughly 2.5% of the sample.

The sample is drawn from a study of T cell changes during pregnancy in multiple sclerosis (dated by TCRdb to about 2019). Notes on the research overall: In women with multiple sclerosis, the researchers looked at how the T cell repertoire shifted as pregnancy progressed.

The source material was peripheral blood, sampled in the third trimester of pregnancy. The TCR was taken from a female donor with multiple sclerosis, enrolled in a pregnancy study. This chain is built from TRBV10-3 and TRBJ2-3; the junction holds 9 bases that match TRBD2. The bases are TGTGCCATCAACGGGGAAGCGGGGGGCCGGGGGGATACGCAGTATTTT. Translated, this is CAINGEAGGRGDTQYF.